The clone carrying this TCR beta chain was recorded at least ten times. Its target is not known. TCRdb re-called the multiplex PCR reads through MiXCR, storing one row per CDR3 protein. The sample gives more than 20,000 distinct CDR3 sequences, approximately 20% of which show up once; roughly 14% is in the top ten. The sample comes from a study of breast tumors, draining lymph nodes, adjacent tissues. Overall study results and limits: The data were judged consistent with most tumor T cells coming from lymph node and expanding in tumor. Luminal-like breast cancer showed significantly greater tumor-nontumor repertoire similarity than basal-like breast cancer did. The lymph node origin of tumor T cells was framed as consistent with a hypothesis, not demonstrated. Tumor TCR diversity was below lymph nodes but above nontumor tissue.

CDR1 and CDR2 from the germline V gene are ENHRY and SYGVKD. The CDR3 covers 13 residues. V lost 8 bases and J lost 1, with 12 bases in between. Sequencing was carried out using breast tumor tissue. The source is a female donor with breast cancer. Some clones in this sample may be carry-over from other donors' samples. The V and J genes are TRBV10-3 and TRBJ2-7, with D tentatively TRBD1 or TRBD2 (5 bases each). As DNA, the CDR3 is TGTGCCATCTCCCGGGACGGATCCTACGAGCAGTACTTC. Its translation is CAISRDGSYEQYF.